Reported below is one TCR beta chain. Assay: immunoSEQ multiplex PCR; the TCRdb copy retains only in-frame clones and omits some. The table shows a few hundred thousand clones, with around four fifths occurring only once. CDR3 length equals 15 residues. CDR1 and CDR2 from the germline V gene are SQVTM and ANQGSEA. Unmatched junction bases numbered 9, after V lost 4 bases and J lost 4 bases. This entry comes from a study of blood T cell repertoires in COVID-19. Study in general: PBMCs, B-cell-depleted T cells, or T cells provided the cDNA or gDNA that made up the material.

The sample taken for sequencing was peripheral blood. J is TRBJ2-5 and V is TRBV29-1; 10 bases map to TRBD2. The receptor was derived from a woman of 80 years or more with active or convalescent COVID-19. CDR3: CSVGSQRGGGETQYF. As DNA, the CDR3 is TGCAGCGTTGGGAGTCAGCGGGGGGGTGGAGAGACCCAGTACTTC.